One sample yielded the 32 T cell receptor beta chains listed below, sequenced in a study of OX40 agonist ivuxolimab in advanced cancers. Here immunoSEQ multiplex PCR was the method, and the copy in TCRdb shows in-frame clones only, minus some. The table lists roughly 39,000 clones, approximately 90% of them singletons, with approximately 15% in the top ten. The specimen was CD4+ or CD8+ T cells sorted from blood, collected in a trial of the OX40 agonist ivuxolimab. The receptor set was obtained from an adult with an advanced solid tumor such as melanoma, head and neck, liver or kidney cancer.

The chain links TRBV5-1 to TRBJ2-1, with D tentatively TRBD2 (5 bases). Trimming removed 4 bases at V and 3 bases at J, with 14 bases between. Germline CDR1 and CDR2: SGHRS and YFSETQ. The CDR3 length is 15 residues. CDR3 loop: CASSPDYPDYNEQFF. Here the CDR3 DNA reads TGCGCCAGCAGCCCAGACTACCCAGACTACAATGAGCAGTTCTTC.

CDR3 amino acids: CASSVGGQGAGEQFF. CDR3 coding DNA: TGTGCCAGCAGCGTAGGTGGACAGGGGGCGGGAGAGCAGTTCTTC. The chain recombines TRBV9 with TRBJ2-1; 11 nucleotides agree with TRBD1. Germline V lookup: CDR1 SGDLS, CDR2 YYNGEE. Trimming at V came to 0 bases and at J to 10 bases, leaving 6 bases not matched to a gene. The CDR3 is 15 residues long.

The chain couples TRBV5-1 to TRBJ1-1, with D unresolved. The CDR3 covers 15 residues. Trimming took 0 bases from V and 0 from J, leaving 9 bases between them. Germline values: CDR1 SGHRS, CDR2 YFSETQ. This CDR3 reads CASSLGVRMNTEAFF. CDR3 bases: TGCGCCAGCAGCTTGGGGGTACGGATGAACACTGAAGCTTTCTTT. Full variable domain (rest looked up from reference TRBV5-1 and TRBJ1-1): KAGVTQTPRYLIKTRGQQVTLSCSPISGHRSVSWYQQTPGQGLQFLFEYFSETQRNKGNFPGRFSGRQFSNSRSEMNVSTLELGDSALYLCASSLGVRMNTEAFFGQGTRLTVV.

The chain employs TRBV7-2 and TRBJ2-5, with 10 bases aligning to TRBD2. The tail of the sequence fits TRBJ2-7 better, so the J call may be wrong. Germline values: CDR1 SGHTA, CDR2 FQGNSA. The CDR3 is 15 residues long. The CDR3 region has the DNA TGTGCCAGCAGCTTAGCTAGCGGGAGGACCTACGAGCAGTACTTC. Protein product: CASSLASGRTYEQYF.

The chain uses TRBV2 and TRBJ2-7; D tentatively fits TRBD1 or TRBD2 (6 bases each). The CDR3 has 14 residues. Between the trimmed V and J ends, which lost 8 bases and 3 bases, there was a span of 17 bases. Germline CDR1 reads SNHLY; CDR2 reads FYNNEI. The CDR3 loop reads CASQKEQGGYEQYF. CDR3 coding DNA: TGTGCCAGCCAAAAAGAACAGGGAGGCTACGAGCAGTACTTC.

The CDR3 nucleotides read TGTGCCAGCAGTCCACTAGCGGGGGGCACCGGGGAGCTGTTTTTT. The encoded protein is CASSPLAGGTGELFF. This rearrangement joins TRBV7-8 to TRBJ2-2; 12 positions agree with TRBD2. The CDR3 consists of 15 residues. Germline-derived CDR1 and CDR2 are SGHVS and FQNEAQ. V was pared by 6 bases and J by 4 bases, with 3 bases of the junction left unmatched.

This rearrangement joins TRBV10-3 to TRBJ2-5, with D possibly matching TRBD1 (5 bases). The germline V and J ends were trimmed by 6 bases and 3 bases, with 14 bases remaining between them. The CDR3 runs 14 residues. Per germline, CDR1 ENHRY and CDR2 SYGVKD. The CDR3 coding sequence is TGTGCCATCAGCCCGGGCAGGGAAAAAGAGACCCAGTACTTC. It specifies CAISPGREKETQYF.

This chain joins TRBV6-6 and TRBJ2-3; D gene ambiguous. This CDR3 comprises 14 residues. Germline-derived CDR1 and CDR2 are MNHNY and SVGAGI (reference sequence). Trimming took off 0 bases at V and 7 bases at J, with 11 bases between the two ends. The CDR3 reads CASSYSDGPNTQYF. CDR3 coding DNA: TGTGCCAGCAGTTACTCGGACGGGCCCAATACGCAGTATTTT.

In this sample, this clone turned up once. J is TRBJ2-2 and V is TRBV5-1, with no clear D. The CDR3 loop spans 13 amino acids. The V gene's germline CDR1 is SGHRS and CDR2 YFSETQ. The V end was cut by 1 base, the J end by 6 bases, with 7 bases between. DNA of the CDR3: TGCGCCAGCAGCTTGCAGAGTCCCGGGGAGCTGTTTTTT. It is translated as CASSLQSPGELFF.

This sequence joins TRBV11-2 and TRBJ2-7; D remains unclear. V was clipped by 0 bases and J by 5 bases, with 14 bases between them. This CDR3 has 15 residues. Germline CDR1 and CDR2: SGHAT and FQNNGV. CDR3 in amino acids: CASSLDGPQYHEQYF. The DNA for the CDR3 is TGTGCCAGCAGCTTAGACGGACCTCAATACCACGAGCAGTACTTC.

V usage is TRBV30 and J usage is TRBJ1-1; D is uncertain. The CDR3 length is 13 residues. Per germline, CDR1 GTSNPN and CDR2 SVGIG (reference sequence). V dropped 1 base and J dropped 8 bases, with 14 bases sitting between them. The DNA of the CDR3 is TGTGCCTGGAGTGCCGGTGTAGGGCCCGAAGCTTTCTTT. This translates into CAWSAGVGPEAFF.

A note on this clone: The junction and the germline gene differ at one end; a read error may be behind it. This sequence joins TRBV6-1 and TRBJ2-4, with a weak D call TRBD2 (6 bases). Germline V gene data show CDR1 as MNHNS and CDR2 as SASEGT. This CDR3 comprises 16 residues. The CDR3 region has the DNA TGTGCCAGCAGCGAAGCGGAGGGTATAGCCAAAAACATTCAGTACTTC. Encoded protein: CASSEAEGIAKNIQYF.

The V call is TRBV18, the J call TRBJ2-1; D not certain. The germline V gene encodes CDR1 KGHSH and CDR2 LQKENI. V dropped 3 bases and J dropped 4 bases, with 7 bases sitting between them. The CDR3 has 13 amino acids. The CDR3 sequence: CASSPSRYNEQFF. CDR3 coding DNA: TGTGCCAGCTCACCTTCTAGGTACAATGAGCAGTTCTTC.

This chain links TRBV6-6 with TRBJ2-2, with no clear D. Between the trimmed V and J ends, which lost 2 bases and 4 bases, there was a span of 11 bases. Germline V gives CDR1 MNHNY, CDR2 SVGAGI (reference sequence). The length of the CDR3 is 15 residues. CDR3 sequence reads: CASSYMGRGTGELFF. In DNA, the CDR3 is TGTGCCAGCAGTTACATGGGTCGAGGCACCGGGGAGCTGTTTTTT.

This chain uses TRBV4-1 with TRBJ2-5; 12 nucleotides agree with TRBD1. The J call is uncertain, as TRBJ2-7 better fits the DNA end. This CDR3 has 19 residues. Germline assignment: CDR1 MGHRA and CDR2 YSYEKL. The CDR3 sequence: CASSQDSIPGTGGAYEQYF. In nucleotides, the CDR3 is TGCGCCAGCAGCCAAGACTCCATACCCGGGACAGGGGGCGCGTACGAGCAGTACTTC.

The chain uses TRBV28 and TRBJ2-7; TRBD1 agrees at 9 bases. V shed 1 base, J shed 3 bases, and the junction held 13 bases outside the gene matches. CDR1 is MDHEN, CDR2 SYDVKM, per germline. This CDR3 has 18 residues. CDR3 DNA sequence: TGTGCCAGCAGTTTATCCCAGGCCTGGGACAGGGATATCTACGAGCAGTACTTC. This gives the protein CASSLSQAWDRDIYEQYF.

J is TRBJ2-7 and V is TRBV19; TRBD2 aligns across 11 bases. The CDR3 contains 14 residues. Germline V CDR1 and CDR2: LNHDA, SQIVND (reference sequence). The J segment lost 3 bases and the V segment lost 6 bases, leaving 4 bases of the junction unmatched. The CDR3, as DNA: TGTGCCAGTAGCCCTAGCGGGAGGAACTACGAGCAGTACTTC. Its protein is CASSPSGRNYEQYF.

The V and J genes are TRBV20-1 and TRBJ2-7; D call uncertain. Trimming removed 6 bases at V and 4 bases at J, with 10 bases between. The CDR3 runs to 11 residues. Germline CDR1 and CDR2: DFQATT and SNEGSKA (reference sequence). The CDR3 DNA follows: TGCAGTGCAACCGCCGGGTACGAGCAGTACTTC. It translates to CSATAGYEQYF.

This chain joins TRBV6-5 and TRBJ2-3; 7 bases agree with TRBD2. Germline values: CDR1 MNHEY, CDR2 SVGAGI. CDR3 length: 16 amino acids. V was clipped by 2 bases and J by 4 bases; unmatched bases: 9. CDR3 protein: CASSYGVGGSPDTQYF. CDR3 bases: TGTGCCAGCAGTTACGGCGTGGGCGGGAGCCCAGATACGCAGTATTTT.

This clone is a singleton in its sample. This chain connects TRBV5-1 to TRBJ2-7, with TRBD1 identical over 9 bases. This CDR3 spans 15 amino acids. Germline assignment: CDR1 SGHRS and CDR2 YFSETQ. The J segment lost 7 bases and the V segment lost 0 bases, leaving 8 bases of the junction unmatched. The CDR3 nucleotides are TGCGCCAGCAGCTTGGAGGGCACAGGGGGCCGAGAGCAGTACTTC. Protein product: CASSLEGTGGREQYF.

This clone was counted once. The rearrangement joins TRBV7-3 to TRBJ2-7; no firm D call. Germline lookup yields CDR1 SGHTA and CDR2 FQGTGA. V lost 5 bases to trimming and J lost 3 bases, with 5 bases between them. The CDR3 covers 11 residues. The CDR3 coding sequence is TGTGCCAGCAGCCCCGACTACGAGCAGTACTTC. It translates to CASSPDYEQYF.

The V call is TRBV11-2, the J call TRBJ2-7; no firm D call. Germline values: CDR1 SGHAT, CDR2 FQNNGV. The ends were cut back, 3 bases at V and 2 bases at J, with 17 bases in the middle. This CDR3 spans 16 amino acids. Here the CDR3 DNA reads TGTGCCAGCAGCTTCGGCGGAAACGGCGAGACCTACGAGCAGTACTTC. This gives the protein CASSFGGNGETYEQYF. The full variable domain, with the rest looked up from reference TRBV11-2 and TRBJ2-7, is EAGVAQSPRYKIIEKRQSVAFWCNPISGHATLYWYQQILGQGPKLLIQFQNNGVVDDSQLPKDRFSAERLKGVDSTLKIQPAKLEDSAVYLCASSFGGNGETYEQYFGPGTRLTVT.

The chain has TRBV6-6 and TRBJ1-6; 10 positions agree with TRBD1. CDR1 is MNHNY and CDR2 is SVGAGI in the germline V gene (reference sequence). The CDR3 runs 13 residues. Germline trimming cut 7 bases from V and 8 bases from J; bases unmatched to any gene: 2. The CDR3 DNA follows: TGTGCCAGCACCGGGACAGGGGATTCACCCCTCCACTTT. Translated: CASTGTGDSPLHF.

The rearrangement links TRBV7-3 to TRBJ2-2; TRBD2 matches 9 bases. V was clipped by 5 bases and J by 6 bases; unmatched bases: 10. The CDR3 is made up of 16 amino acids. CDR1 SGHTA and CDR2 FQGTGA come from the germline V gene. CDR3 DNA: TGTGCCAGCAGCGCCAGGGGCGGGAGGGCTTCCGGGGAGCTGTTTTTT. Encoded protein: CASSARGGRASGELFF. The full variable domain, with the rest looked up from reference TRBV7-3 and TRBJ2-2, is GAGVSQTPSNKVTEKGKYVELRCDPISGHTALYWYRQSLGQGPEFLIYFQGTGAADDSGLPNDRFFAVRPEGSVSTLKIQRTERGDSAVYLCASSARGGRASGELFFGEGSRLTVL.

This chain joins TRBV9 and TRBJ2-2, with a weak D call TRBD2 (6 bases). This CDR3 is 17 amino acids long. Germline lookup yields CDR1 SGDLS and CDR2 YYNGEE. V lost 4 bases to trimming and J lost 4 bases, with 20 bases between them. CDR3 in DNA: TGTGCCAGCAGCTCACGGTTTGGGAAGGAGGGCACCGGGGAGCTGTTTTTT. Translating gives CASSSRFGKEGTGELFF.

V is TRBV5-1 and J is TRBJ1-1; unclear D gene. The germline V gene encodes CDR1 SGHRS and CDR2 YFSETQ. The V and J ends lost 3 bases and 2 bases respectively, with 14 bases between them. The CDR3 is 15 residues long. This CDR3 reads CASSSGLWGNTEAFF. In DNA, the CDR3 is TGCGCCAGCAGCTCTGGACTGTGGGGAAACACTGAAGCTTTCTTT.

This clone showed up just a few times. The CDR3 DNA sequence: TGTGCCAGCGGGCCACAGAACTCCTACGAGCAGTACTTC. Translation: CASGPQNSYEQYF. J is TRBJ2-7 and V is TRBV6-5; D ambiguous. CDR3 length: 13 residues. Germline CDR1 and CDR2: MNHEY and SVGAGI. V was clipped by 8 bases and J by 0 bases, with 11 bases between them.

V is TRBV28 and J is TRBJ2-6; D not resolved. Per the germline V gene, CDR1 is MDHEN and CDR2 is SYDVKM. Trimming stripped 7 bases from V and 0 bases from J, with 10 bases between. The CDR3 contains 15 residues. The CDR3 DNA follows: TGTGCCAGCAAGACTCCCGTCTCTGGGGCCAACGTCCTGACTTTC. This encodes CASKTPVSGANVLTF.

The chain joins TRBV5-6 to TRBJ2-5; tentative D call: TRBD1 (6 bases). Per the germline V gene, CDR1 is SGHDT and CDR2 is YYEEEE. This CDR3 region has 12 residues. Trimming cost V 6 bases and J 4 bases, with 10 bases left between them. The CDR3 DNA reads as TGTGCCAGCACCCAGGGGTTAGAGACCCAGTACTTC. Translated, it gives CASTQGLETQYF. Looking up the rest from reference TRBV5-6 and TRBJ2-5 gives the full variable domain: DAGVTQSPTHLIKTRGQQVTLRCSPKSGHDTVSWYQQALGQGPQFIFQYYEEEERQRGNFPDRFSGHQFPNYSSELNVNALLLGDSALYLCASTQGLETQYFGPGTRLLVL.

The gene calls are TRBV7-9 and TRBJ1-2; 10 positions agree with TRBD1. CDR3 length: 16 residues. The V gene's germline CDR1 is SEHNR and CDR2 FQNEAQ (reference sequence). Unmatched junction bases numbered 7, after V lost 1 base and J lost 5 bases. CDR3 region: CASSLGGTGALYGYTF. Here the CDR3 DNA reads TGTGCCAGCAGCTTAGGAGGGACAGGGGCCCTTTATGGCTACACCTTC.

The V and J genes are TRBV28 and TRBJ1-5; D call uncertain. V was clipped by 4 bases and J by 9 bases, with 7 bases between them. The CDR3 loop spans 11 amino acids. From germline, CDR1 is MDHEN and CDR2 SYDVKM. CDR3 loop: CASSSPGPQHF. The CDR3 bases are TGTGCCAGCAGTTCCCCCGGGCCCCAGCATTTT.

The chain links TRBV2 to TRBJ2-4, with 8 bases identical to TRBD2. CDR1 and CDR2 from the germline V gene are SNHLY and FYNNEI. V lost 6 bases to trimming and J lost 2 bases; unmatched junction nucleotides: 6. The CDR3 has 15 residues. In nucleotides, the CDR3 is TGTGCCAGCAGGGAAATAGCGGGGCCCAAAAACATTCAGTACTTC. Translation gives CASREIAGPKNIQYF.